This T cell receptor (beta chain) appears in the sequencing data of a study of CD8+CD57+ T cells in acquired aplastic anemia listed by TCRdb under 2018. Regarding the research as a whole: A mean of about 3 ug of DNA, ranging from about 0.2 to 27.4 ug, was extracted from sorted CD4+ and CD8+ cells. A CD8+CD57+ expansion meant a frequency higher than the mean frequency seen in healthy subjects.

The patients picked for sequencing were ones in whom flow cytometry had shown an expansion of CD8+CD57+ cells. All patients had severe acquired aplastic anemia diagnosed by International Study of Aplastic Anemia and Agranulocytosis and Camitta criteria. No therapy had been received by the patients at the time of blood sampling. In the study, sorted CD4+ and CD8+ blood T cells from patients with severe aplastic anemia and from healthy subjects underwent deep sequencing of TCR repertoires. Patients were enrolled under clinicaltrials.gov protocols 00001620, 01623167, 00001397, 00071045, 00081523 and 00961064 in the USA. Ficoll-Paque density gradient centrifugation was used to isolate peripheral blood mononuclear cells. CD4+ and CD8+ T cells were sorted by FACS or magnetic beads before DNA extraction. CDR1 is given as MNHNY and CDR2 as SVGAGI, both from the germline V gene (reference sequence). V is cut by 6 bases and J by 2 bases, and the space between the germline ends is 7 bases. From the cysteine through the phenylalanine, the CDR3 covers 12 amino acids. Just the 36-base CDR3 DNA is kept, in frame starting at base 1.

Broad study findings and their caveats: Patients and healthy controls showed no significant difference in CD8+ Simpson's diversity (P=0.060). Some 27 CD8+ CDR3 sequences were found in both patients and controls but appeared to be highly expressed in patients and within the immunodominant clones of the patients.

As for this clonotype: Which antigen it targets is not known. No per-base quality is available; no much larger clone lies one base away.

TCR beta VDJ combination and CDR3 sequence profiling used genomic DNA as the template. TCR repertoire sequencing was run on an Illumina HiSeq 2000. The published analysis was carried out like this. Repertoire assessment relied on Simpson's diversity index, CDR3 size and DJ length profiles, and TRBV/TRBJ rearrangement plots. The most abundant DNA sequence in the deep sequencing data was defined as the immunodominant clone. CDR3 amino acid sequences were checked for sharing across subjects and were also compared against the VDJdb database and published repertoires. The raw public data were reprocessed by TCRdb itself: fastp quality trimming at Q25, MiXCR clonotype calling, in-frame beta chains only. When rows share a CDR3 protein, they turn into one entry using the most common DNA and genes. The V and J calls were determined by TCRdb, not by the authors. A total of 200,000 to 250,000 distinct CDR3 sequences appear in this sample, less than 75% of them only once. The top ten clonotypes cover about three fifths of the sample.

The chain joins TRBV6-6 to TRBJ1-2; the D gene is not confidently resolved. The sequence came from a human donor with aplastic anemia. The sample consisted of sorted CD4+, CD8+, or CD8+CD57+ T cells (not recorded which) from PBMCs. The DNA sequence follows: TGTGCCAGCAGGGAGCTCAACTATGGCTACACCTTC. Translated, it gives CASRELNYGYTF.